This T cell receptor beta chain was profiled in a study of cytomegalovirus exposure and HLA in healthy donors. Study in general: Earlier, roughly 180 million T cells were analyzed, and 117 million unique TCR beta sequences were found among them. Broader study findings: Most likely, a cluster of highly shared sequence variants arose as a sequencing artifact. V- and J-gene trimming of TCR beta was linked (in a later analysis) to a missense DCLRE1C variant.

With regard to this clone: What it binds is not known.

PCR involved 60 Vbeta and 13 Jbeta primers. Only in-frame clones appear in the TCRdb table, and some are missing; sequencing was by immunoSEQ multiplex PCR. The data include about 110,000 clones; the top ten clones carry about 6.8%. This CDR3 has 11 amino acids. Trimming cost V 6 bases and J 6 bases, with 8 bases left between them. Germline CDR1 reads LNHDA; CDR2 reads SQIVND (reference sequence). Donors counted as nominally healthy when sampled, yet unrecorded immune exposures were likely. The receptor was derived from a man aged 40-50 years in good health and CMV-seropositive. The sequencing input was PBMCs. This rearrangement joins TRBV19 to TRBJ1-2; D not resolved. CDR3 region: CASREIHGYTF. In DNA form, the CDR3 reads TGTGCCAGTAGGGAGATACATGGCTACACCTTC.